The 5 T cell receptor beta chains below all came from one sample that was sequenced in a study of blood T cells in healthy people across ages. A second PCR, run for 7 to 11 cycles, used a sample-barcoded 5' primer plus a J-beta primer mix. Each CDR3 protein gets one entry after TCRdb re-called the 5' RACE reads with MiXCR. This table holds 750,000 or so distinct CDR3 sequences, roughly 25% found once. The same specimen was also included in a second study, on T cells of mothers and their children.

The material sequenced was blood. These receptors were taken from a boy under 18 in good health.

This clonotype was counted only a few times. The chain joins TRBV2 to TRBJ1-5; D may be TRBD1 (6 bases). Looked up from germline, CDR1 is SNHLY and CDR2 is FYNNEI. CDR3 length equals 15 residues. Trimming removed 6 bases from V and 4 bases from J, with 16 bases in between. The CDR3 sequence is CASRISGEWNQPQHF. The CDR3 coding sequence is TGTGCCAGCAGGATCTCAGGGGAATGGAATCAGCCCCAGCATTTT.

In this sample, this clonotype turned up a few times. The J gene is TRBJ1-2, the V gene TRBV9; 7 bases are a match to TRBD1. Germline V gene data show CDR1 as SGDLS and CDR2 as YYNGEE. J gave up 7 bases and V 3 bases, and 18 bases lay outside the gene matches. The length of the CDR3 is 17 residues. CDR3 loop: CASSGLPGGQTGSGYTF. The DNA for the CDR3 is TGTGCCAGCAGCGGACTACCCGGGGGACAGACTGGTTCTGGCTACACCTTC.

With regard to this clonotype: In this CDR3 the conserved last residue, phenylalanine or tryptophan, is missing, so a read error is likely. The V and J genes are TRBV7-2 and TRBJ2-5; 14 bases map to TRBD2. Germline loops: CDR1 SGHTA, CDR2 FQGNSA. CDR3 length equals 16 residues. V was pared by 4 bases and J by 2 bases, with 3 bases of the junction left unmatched. The CDR3 region is CASSSGLAGGQETQYL. CDR3 DNA: TGTGCCAGCAGCTCAGGACTAGCGGGGGGACAAGAGACCCAGTACTTG.

The gene calls are TRBV6-6 and TRBJ2-3; a possible D gene is TRBD1 (5 bases). CDR1 is MNHNY, CDR2 SVGAGI, per germline (reference sequence). The CDR3 extends over 12 amino acids. V was clipped by 6 bases and J by 5 bases, with 9 bases between them. CDR3 protein: CASSLTVDTQYF. The CDR3 DNA reads as TGTGCCAGCAGCCTGACAGTAGATACGCAGTATTTT.

The chain joins TRBV7-9 to TRBJ2-2; a possible D gene is TRBD1 (5 bases). V dropped 1 base and J dropped 6 bases, with 9 bases sitting between them. The CDR3 contains 14 residues. Germline lookup yields CDR1 SEHNR and CDR2 FQNEAQ (reference sequence). CDR3 sequence: CASSLVTGPGELFF. As DNA, the CDR3 is TGTGCCAGCAGCTTAGTAACAGGCCCCGGGGAGCTGTTTTTT.